Listed below are T cell receptor beta chains from one sample, sequenced in a study of blood T cell repertoires in COVID-19. Profiling relied on immunoSEQ multiplex PCR, and the TCRdb table lists in-frame clones only, not all of them. The table shows about 80,000 clones, with approximately 85% occurring only once. Input material: peripheral blood. The origin of the receptors is a human donor in a cohort sampled during active COVID-19. CDR3s include the opening cysteine and the closing phenylalanine or tryptophan. D genes are given only for firm matches. Part of the rows lack a size; the others show once, few, many or a class for expanded clones.

clone_size d_call j_call v_call cdr3_aa cdr3_nt
. . TRBJ1-5 TRBV19 CASSIVGRDYNSNQPQHF TGTGCCAGTAGTATAGTGGGTAGGGACTACAATAGCAATCAGCCCCAGCATTTT
. TRBD1 TRBJ1-4 TRBV5-1 CASSPGGTNEKLFF TGCGCCAGCAGCCCAGGGGGCACAAATGAAAAACTGTTTTTT
. . TRBJ1-1 TRBV7-3 CASSLMRGTEAFF TGTGCCAGCAGCTTAATGAGAGGGACTGAAGCTTTCTTT
. . TRBJ1-2 TRBV27 CASSLYPPPGHRNYGYTF TGTGCCAGCAGTTTATATCCCCCCCCGGGACACCGTAACTATGGCTACACCTTC
. . TRBJ2-1 TRBV14 CASSPGESGAGKQFF TGTGCCAGCAGCCCCGGGGAGAGCGGTGCTGGGAAGCAGTTCTTC
. . TRBJ1-5 TRBV5-4 CASSLDFNQPQHF TGTGCCAGCAGCTTGGACTTCAATCAGCCCCAGCATTTT
few . TRBJ2-7 TRBV6-6 CASSYSGGAGFYEQYF TGTGCCAGCAGTTACTCCGGTGGTGCAGGGTTCTACGAGCAGTACTTC
. . TRBJ1-1 TRBV18 CASSPQMNTEAFF TGTGCCAGCTCACCTCAGATGAACACTGAAGCTTTCTTT
. TRBD1 TRBJ2-7 TRBV18 CASSLDRVLGEQYF TGTGCCAGCTCACTTGACAGGGTTTTGGGGGAGCAGTACTTC
once TRBD1 TRBJ2-7 TRBV16 CASSQTDRGGQYF TGTGCCAGCAGCCAGACGGACAGGGGAGGGCAGTACTTC
. . TRBJ2-2 TRBV9 CASSQNTNTGELFF TGTGCCAGCAGTCAGAACACGAACACCGGGGAGCTGTTTTTT
. . TRBJ1-5 TRBV19 CASSPVNQPQHF TGTGCCAGTAGCCCCGTGAATCAGCCCCAGCATTTT
. TRBD1 TRBJ2-7 TRBV5-4 CASSLPGQGGYEQYF TGTGCCAGCAGCTTACCGGGACAGGGTGGCTACGAGCAGTACTTC
. . TRBJ1-2 TRBV19 CASSLTGREGYTF TGTGCCAGTAGCCTCACCGGCCGGGAAGGCTACACCTTC
. . TRBJ2-7 TRBV5-1 CASSLGQVYEQYF TGCGCCAGCAGCTTGGGACAGGTATACGAGCAGTACTTC
many . TRBJ1-5 TRBV6-6 CASSYEEPYNQPQHF TGTGCCAGCAGTTACGAGGAACCATACAATCAGCCCCAGCATTTT
few . TRBJ2-3 TRBV9 CASSVQSRTDTQYF TGTGCCAGCAGCGTTCAGTCTCGCACAGATACGCAGTATTTT
. TRBD2 TRBJ2-5 TRBV9 CASSVLAGGGETQYF TGTGCCAGCAGCGTACTAGCGGGGGGAGGCGAGACCCAGTACTTC
. . TRBJ2-1 TRBV7-8 CASSLAGASYNEQFF TGTGCCAGCAGCTTAGCGGGGGCTTCCTACAATGAGCAGTTCTTC
. . TRBJ1-2 TRBV11-2 CASSLQGNYGYTF TGTGCCAGCAGCTTACAGGGGAACTATGGCTACACCTTC
. . TRBJ2-1 TRBV5-5 CASIPRVGSYNEQFF TGTGCCAGCATTCCCAGGGTAGGTTCCTACAATGAGCAGTTCTTC
. . TRBJ2-7 TRBV5-1 CASSLESGYRDEQYF TGCGCCAGCAGCTTGGAGTCAGGGTATAGAGACGAGCAGTACTTC
. TRBD1 TRBJ2-1 TRBV5-1 CASSLGGQGEHNEQFF TGCGCCAGCAGCTTGGGGGGACAGGGGGAACACAATGAGCAGTTCTTC
. TRBD1 TRBJ1-1 TRBV18 CASSPTQDRAMDFF TGTGCCAGCTCACCTACGCAGGACAGGGCTATGGATTTCTTT
. . TRBJ2-3 TRBV6-5 CASSFHTDTQYF TGTGCCAGCAGTTTCCACACAGATACGCAGTATTTT
few TRBD2 TRBJ2-1 TRBV24-1 CATSRLAGEQFF TGTGCCACCAGCCGACTAGCCGGTGAGCAGTTCTTC
few . TRBJ1-1 TRBV12-3/TRBV12-4 CASSPTGGEAFF TGTGCCAGCAGCCCCACTGGAGGGGAAGCTTTCTTT
. . TRBJ1-2 TRBV3-1/TRBV3-2 CASSQDQGSYGYTF TGTGCCAGCAGCCAAGATCAGGGGAGTTATGGCTACACCTTC